Below are 17 T cell receptor beta chains sequenced from a single sample in a study of T cell responses to AZD1222 COVID-19 vaccine. TCRdb's table, derived via immunoSEQ multiplex PCR, lists solely in-frame clones and lacks some. This table has 35,000 to 50,000 clones, 80% appearing once. The sample in question was peripheral blood, obtained 28 days after the second dose of the MenACWY control vaccine. These receptors all stem from an adult who received the MenACWY meningococcal vaccine as a control.

The chain carries TRBV10-1 and TRBJ1-5; 8 nucleotides align to TRBD1. The CDR3 is 14 amino acids. CDR1 WNHNN and CDR2 SYGVQD come from the germline V gene (reference sequence). Germline trimming cut 4 bases from V and 4 bases from J; bases unmatched to any gene: 3. The DNA for the CDR3 is TGCGCCAGCAGTGGACAGGGGACAAATCAGCCCCAGCATTTT. Protein sequence: CASSGQGTNQPQHF.

This chain uses TRBV6-5 with TRBJ2-5, with D perhaps matching TRBD2 (6 bases). The CDR3 sequence is 15 residues long. Trimming shortened V by 7 bases and J by 4 bases, and 19 bases separated the two germline ends. Germline CDR1 and CDR2: MNHEY and SVGAGI. CDR3 sequence: CASTQGAGRGETQYF. Written as DNA, the CDR3 is TGTGCCAGCACCCAAGGGGCAGGGCGGGGAGAGACCCAGTACTTC.

The J gene is TRBJ1-1, the V gene TRBV7-9; D might be TRBD1 (6 bases). Trimming stripped 3 bases from V and 2 bases from J, with 10 bases between. The CDR3 is 14 amino acids. Germline assignment: CDR1 SEHNR and CDR2 FQNEAQ (reference sequence). CDR3 region: CASSFLRGNTEAFF. Here the CDR3 DNA reads TGTGCCAGCAGCTTCCTCAGGGGAAACACTGAAGCTTTCTTT.

This clone was counted only a few times. The DNA for the CDR3 is TGTGCCAGCAGGGGGGAAACACAGGGGAACACTGAAGCTTTCTTT. Its translation is CASRGETQGNTEAFF. The gene calls are TRBV2 and TRBJ1-1, with a weak D call TRBD1 (6 bases). The germline CDR1 and CDR2 sequences are SNHLY and FYNNEI. Trimming shortened V by 6 bases and J by 1 base, and 15 bases separated the two germline ends. The CDR3 extends over 15 amino acids.

This clone was detected a few times. J is TRBJ1-2 and V is TRBV5-4; D is perhaps TRBD1 (6 bases). The CDR3 spans 15 residues. Germline V gives CDR1 SGHNT, CDR2 YYREEE (reference sequence). V lost 0 bases to trimming and J lost 4 bases, with 13 bases between them. The CDR3, as DNA: TGTGCCAGCAGCTTGGCGGTGGGGGGCGCCTATGGCTACACCTTC. This translates into CASSLAVGGAYGYTF.

V usage is TRBV5-1 and J usage is TRBJ2-2; D might be TRBD2 (5 bases). Germline values: CDR1 SGHRS, CDR2 YFSETQ. The V end lost 4 bases, the J end lost 1 base, and 11 bases lay between the germline ends. The CDR3 loop spans 15 amino acids. The CDR3 nucleotides are TGCGCCAGCAGCCGGAAGGGAGAGAACACCGGGGAGCTGTTTTTT. This sequence encodes CASSRKGENTGELFF.

The chain recombines TRBV11-2 with TRBJ2-3; 10 bases match TRBD2. J gave up 5 bases and V 5 bases, and 7 bases lay outside the gene matches. Per the germline V gene, CDR1 is SGHAT and CDR2 is FQNNGV. CDR3 length: 15 residues. CDR3 in DNA: TGTGCCAGCAGCGACCTTCCTAGCGGGAGAGATACGCAGTATTTT. Translation: CASSDLPSGRDTQYF.

The genes are TRBV7-2 and TRBJ1-2; D perhaps matches TRBD1 (5 bases). The CDR3 consists of 17 residues. Trimming left V 4 bases short and J 1 base short, with 19 bases between. Per the germline V gene, CDR1 is SGHTA and CDR2 is FQGNSA. Here the CDR3 DNA reads TGTGCCAGCAGCTCCCGGGGGAGGAGGTTGGGTAACTATGGCTACACCTTC. Translating gives CASSSRGRRLGNYGYTF.

The chain employs TRBV4-1 and TRBJ2-3; 9 bases are a match to TRBD2. CDR3 length equals 15 residues. CDR1 is MGHRA and CDR2 is YSYEKL in the germline V gene. Trimming at V came to 4 bases and at J to 0 bases, leaving 2 bases not matched to a gene. CDR3: CASSLGLASTDTQYF. The CDR3 bases are TGCGCCAGCAGCCTCGGACTAGCGAGCACAGATACGCAGTATTTT.

This clone is a singleton in its sample. This chain connects TRBV5-1 to TRBJ1-1, with TRBD1 identical over 7 bases. CDR3 length: 15 amino acids. The germline V gene has CDR1 SGHRS and CDR2 YFSETQ. Germline trimming cut 5 bases from V and 2 bases from J; bases unmatched to any gene: 9. The CDR3 sequence is CASRVVDRDNTEAFF. In nucleotides, the CDR3 is TGCGCCAGCAGAGTTGTTGACAGGGATAACACTGAAGCTTTCTTT. Full variable domain (rest looked up from reference TRBV5-1 and TRBJ1-1): KAGVTQTPRYLIKTRGQQVTLSCSPISGHRSVSWYQQTPGQGLQFLFEYFSETQRNKGNFPGRFSGRQFSNSRSEMNVSTLELGDSALYLCASRVVDRDNTEAFFGQGTRLTVV.

Comments on this clone: This same CDR3 is encoded by further DNA sequences in the sample. This sequence joins TRBV5-1 and TRBJ2-5; D gene unclear. The germline V gene encodes CDR1 SGHRS and CDR2 YFSETQ. Trimming stripped 1 base from V and 3 bases from J, with 1 base between. The CDR3 has 11 residues. CDR3: CASSLKETQYF. CDR3 nucleotides: TGCGCCAGCAGCTTGAAAGAGACCCAGTACTTC.

This rearrangement joins TRBV18 to TRBJ2-7; D might be TRBD1 (6 bases). Germline V gene lookup returns CDR1 KGHSH and CDR2 LQKENI. CDR3 length: 15 amino acids. V lost 4 bases and J 4 bases, leaving 17 bases between the germline ends. The CDR3 sequence: CASSQTGTLLYEQYV. The CDR3 DNA reads as TGTGCCAGCTCACAAACCGGGACACTCCTTTACGAGCAGTACGTC.

The V call is TRBV11-2, the J call TRBJ1-2, with D uncertain. The CDR3 sequence is 13 residues long. Trimming shortened V by 1 base and J by 8 bases, and 11 bases separated the two germline ends. CDR1 and CDR2 from the germline V gene are SGHAT and FQNNGV. In DNA, the CDR3 is TGTGCCAGCAGCTTAGCGGGAGTAGAGGGCTACACCTTC. It specifies CASSLAGVEGYTF.

J is TRBJ1-1 and V is TRBV5-1, with D possibly matching TRBD1 (5 bases). Looked up from germline, CDR1 is SGHRS and CDR2 is YFSETQ. The CDR3 runs 15 residues. Trimming shortened V by 4 bases and J by 6 bases, and 19 bases separated the two germline ends. CDR3 region: CASSAAGGSFAEAFF. The CDR3 DNA is TGCGCCAGCAGCGCCGCCGGGGGGTCCTTCGCTGAAGCTTTCTTT.

This clone was seen only once. This chain connects TRBV7-9 to TRBJ1-2, with a weak D call TRBD1 (6 bases). The CDR3 totals 16 residues. Germline CDR1 SEHNR, CDR2 FQNEAQ (reference sequence). Trimming stripped 0 bases from V and 4 bases from J, with 15 bases between. The CDR3 region is CASSLAGAGTIYGYTF. CDR3 in DNA: TGTGCCAGCAGCTTAGCGGGGGCAGGGACAATCTATGGCTACACCTTC.

V is TRBV24-1 and J is TRBJ2-1; the match to TRBD2 covers 10 bases. V dropped 1 base and J dropped 2; count of bases not matched to a gene: 1. Germline CDR1 KGHDR, CDR2 SFDVKD. The CDR3 spans 16 residues. The CDR3 sequence is CATSDLAGGPYNEQFF. The CDR3 DNA is TGTGCCACCAGTGATTTAGCGGGAGGGCCCTACAATGAGCAGTTCTTC.

The chain is built from TRBV13 and TRBJ1-1; D not certain. CDR1 is PRHDT, CDR2 FYEKMQ, per germline (reference sequence). The CDR3 sequence is 13 residues long. Trimming stripped 5 bases from V and 1 base from J, with 8 bases between. CDR3 coding DNA: TGTGCCAGCAGCCCGCTTGGGAACACTGAAGCTTTCTTT. Translated, it gives CASSPLGNTEAFF. The full variable domain, rest sourced from reference TRBV13 and TRBJ1-1, is AAGVIQSPRHLIKEKRETATLKCYPIPRHDTVYWYQQGPGQDPQFLISFYEKMQSDKGSIPDRFSAQQFSDYHSELNMSSLELGDSALYFCASSPLGNTEAFFGQGTRLTVV.